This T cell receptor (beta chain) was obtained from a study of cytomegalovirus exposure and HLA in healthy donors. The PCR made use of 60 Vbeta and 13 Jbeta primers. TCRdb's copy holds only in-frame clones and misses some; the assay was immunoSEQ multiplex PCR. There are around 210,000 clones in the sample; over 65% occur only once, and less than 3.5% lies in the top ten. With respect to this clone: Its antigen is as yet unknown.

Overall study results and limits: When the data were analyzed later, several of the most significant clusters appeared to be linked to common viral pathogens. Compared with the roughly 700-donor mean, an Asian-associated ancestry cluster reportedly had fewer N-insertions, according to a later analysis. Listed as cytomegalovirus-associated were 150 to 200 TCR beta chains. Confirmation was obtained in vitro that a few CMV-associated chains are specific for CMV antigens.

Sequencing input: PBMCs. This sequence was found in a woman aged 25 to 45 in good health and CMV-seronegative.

Here the CDR3 reads CSWGGSGAGEKLFF. In DNA, the CDR3 is TGCAGTTGGGGGGGATCTGGGGCGGGTGAAAAACTGTTTTTT. The chain carries TRBV29-1 and TRBJ1-4, with D maybe TRBD1 (5 bases). This CDR3 has 14 residues. CDR1 and CDR2 from the germline V gene are SQVTM and ANQGSEA.